These 32 T cell receptor beta chains came from one sample sequenced in a study of CXCR3-negative and CXCR3-positive naive CD8 T cells. UMI-labeled 5' RACE TRB cDNA libraries were prepared from the cells. TCRdb reprocessed the 5' RACE reads, keeping one entry per CDR3 protein, no DNA. This repertoire includes 100,000 to 150,000 distinct CDR3 sequences. Sequencing input: naive CXCR3- CD8+ T cells from blood. Subset noted: CD45RO-CCR7+CD27+CD95- naive CD8+ T cells lacking CXCR3 (TNR3-). Every receptor here comes from a human donor in good health. Some clones in this sample may be carry-over from other donors' samples.

V and J are TRBV20-1 and TRBJ2-1. CDR1 DFQATT and CDR2 SNEGSKA come from the germline V gene (reference sequence). This CDR3 region has 14 residues. This CDR3 reads CSAGDGRSYNEQFF.

This sequence joins TRBV11-1 and TRBJ2-1; TCRdb lists TRBD2, though no DNA is available to test this call. The germline V gene encodes CDR1 SGHAT and CDR2 FQDESV (reference sequence). The CDR3 is made up of 14 amino acids. CDR3 sequence reads: CASRPSGTYNEQFF.

The V and J genes are TRBV7-6 and TRBJ2-7. The CDR3 spans 13 residues. Looked up from germline, CDR1 is SGHVS and CDR2 is FNYEAQ. CDR3 residues: CASSSGLGYEQYF.

The chain joins TRBV28 to TRBJ2-4; TCRdb's D call of TRBD1 is untestable without DNA. This CDR3 has 16 amino acids. Germline CDR1 and CDR2: MDHEN and SYDVKM. The CDR3 loop reads CASSPQGGRGKNIQYF.

The chain uses TRBV18 and TRBJ2-7; TCRdb selects TRBD2, and the lack of DNA leaves this call unchecked. The CDR3 has 15 residues. CDR1 and CDR2 (germline): KGHSH, LQKENI. CDR3 region: CASSPGSGGTYEQYF.

This chain uses TRBV12-3 or TRBV12-4 with TRBJ2-7; TCRdb indicates TRBD1, and absent DNA this call remains unverified. The CDR3 runs 16 residues. The CDR3 is CASLPGGGNKVYEQYF.

This chain links TRBV6-1 with TRBJ2-2; TCRdb designates TRBD2, a call that cannot be tested without DNA. The V gene's germline CDR1 is MNHNS and CDR2 SASEGT. This CDR3 contains 14 residues. CDR3 sequence: CASGKTSEYGELFF.

The CDR3 region is CSVDGTGLAKNIQYF. This chain uses TRBV29-1 with TRBJ2-4; TCRdb reports TRBD1, a call that lacks DNA to check it against. The CDR3 runs to 15 residues. Germline V gene sequence: CDR1 SQVTM, CDR2 ANQGSEA.

V gene TRBV20-1 combines with J gene TRBJ2-7; TCRdb calls TRBD2, which cannot be checked without DNA. The length of the CDR3 is 14 residues. The germline gives CDR1 DFQATT, CDR2 SNEGSKA (reference sequence). CDR3 in amino acids: CSATSPEDSYEHYF.

This chain connects TRBV4-2 to TRBJ2-3; TCRdb's D call of TRBD1 is untestable without DNA. CDR1 LGHNA and CDR2 YNFKEQ come from the germline V gene. The CDR3 is 15 amino acids. The CDR3 loop reads CASKTGGGDADTQYF.

The chain has TRBV13 and TRBJ2-7; TCRdb proposes TRBD1, but this gene call is untestable without DNA. The CDR3 totals 14 residues. Germline V gives CDR1 PRHDT, CDR2 FYEKMQ (reference sequence). The CDR3 loop reads CASSSSGQAYEQYF.

V and J are TRBV11-2 and TRBJ2-1; TCRdb's D call, TRBD2, is unchecked because there is no DNA. This CDR3 region has 19 residues. The germline gives CDR1 SGHAT, CDR2 FQNNGV. The CDR3 sequence: CASSLEGTSASTPGNEQFF.

The chain has TRBV5-4 and TRBJ2-3; checking the TCRdb D call of TRBD2 is not possible without DNA. The CDR3 has 13 amino acids. The germline gives CDR1 SGHNT, CDR2 YYREEE (reference sequence). CDR3 amino acids: CATRGTLRDTQYF.

The J gene is TRBJ2-1, the V gene TRBV7-8; with no DNA, the TCRdb D assignment of TRBD1 cannot be verified. The length of the CDR3 is 16 residues. CDR1 is SGHVS and CDR2 is FQNEAQ in the germline V gene. The CDR3 is CASSLGGGAGYNEQFF.

This chain links TRBV7-8 with TRBJ1-1; no DNA is available, so the TRBD1 call from TCRdb remains unchecked. The CDR3 has 16 amino acids. Germline V gives CDR1 SGHVS, CDR2 FQNEAQ. Here the CDR3 reads CASSLATGGQNTEAFF.

The chain recombines TRBV20-1 with TRBJ2-7. CDR1 and CDR2 (germline): DFQATT, SNEGSKA (reference sequence). This CDR3 contains 13 residues. The chain's CDR3 is CSANDWSSYEQYF.

The J gene is TRBJ2-5, the V gene TRBV7-2; the D call of TRBD2 rests on TCRdb alone, since no DNA is present to check it. The CDR3 is 19 residues long. The germline CDR1 and CDR2 sequences are SGHTA and FQGNSA. The CDR3 loop is CASSLWLSLGTSGQETQYF. Full variable domain (missing parts from reference TRBV7-2 and TRBJ2-5): GAGVSQSPSNKVTEKGKDVELRCDPISGHTALYWYRQSLGQGLEFLIYFQGNSAPDKSGLPSDRFSAERTGGSVSTLTIQRTQQEDSAVYLCASSLWLSLGTSGQETQYFGPGTRLLVL.

This chain links TRBV4-1 with TRBJ2-5; TCRdb's D call, TRBD1, is unchecked because there is no DNA. Germline loops: CDR1 MGHRA, CDR2 YSYEKL. The CDR3 is 17 residues long. CDR3 sequence: CASSPSGGAGDQETQYF.

The genes are TRBV29-1 and TRBJ2-7; with no DNA, the TCRdb D assignment of TRBD1 cannot be verified. The germline gives CDR1 SQVTM, CDR2 ANQGSEA. The CDR3 has 13 residues. The CDR3 is CSVLDSISYEQYF.

The V call is TRBV28, the J call TRBJ1-2; TCRdb's D call, TRBD1, is unchecked because there is no DNA. This CDR3 spans 14 amino acids. Germline V gives CDR1 MDHEN, CDR2 SYDVKM. This CDR3 reads CASRQAMGPYGYTF.

The chain carries TRBV7-9 and TRBJ2-2; absent DNA, TCRdb's TRBD1 call cannot be checked. The germline gives CDR1 SEHNR, CDR2 FQNEAQ (reference sequence). The length of the CDR3 is 15 residues. Here the CDR3 reads CASSLGPITTGELFF.

The chain combines TRBV10-2 with TRBJ2-1; TCRdb indicates TRBD2, and absent DNA this call remains unverified. The CDR3 length is 15 residues. Germline V gene lookup returns CDR1 WSHSY and CDR2 SAAADI. The CDR3 loop is CASIASGGELNEQFF.

This sequence joins TRBV11-2 and TRBJ1-1. The germline V gene encodes CDR1 SGHAT and CDR2 FQNNGV. The CDR3 contains 16 residues. This CDR3 reads CASSLVGGLKNTEAFF.

The genes are TRBV28 and TRBJ2-3; the D gene TCRdb calls, TRBD2, cannot be checked with no DNA. CDR3 length equals 13 residues. The germline gives CDR1 MDHEN, CDR2 SYDVKM. CDR3 sequence reads: CASSRTTWDTQYF.

The V call is TRBV6-5, the J call TRBJ2-3; TCRdb's assignment of TRBD2 cannot be checked, as there is no DNA. The CDR3 has 16 residues. CDR1 is MNHEY, CDR2 SVGAGI, per germline. Here the CDR3 reads CASSYSWREDTDTQYF.

The V gene is TRBV6-5, the J gene TRBJ1-1. This CDR3 is built from 13 residues. Germline CDR1 MNHEY, CDR2 SVGAGI. CDR3 amino acids: CASSYEIFTEAFF.

The chain joins TRBV7-8 to TRBJ2-7; the TCRdb D gene call, TRBD1, has no DNA to confirm it. The CDR3 totals 16 residues. Germline loops: CDR1 SGHVS, CDR2 FQNEAQ. This chain's CDR3 is CASTKGLQGADYEQYF. The whole variable domain, filled in from reference TRBV7-8 and TRBJ2-7, reads GAGVSQSPRYKVAKRGQDVALRCDPISGHVSLFWYQQALGQGPEFLTYFQNEAQLDKSGLPSDRFFAERPEGSVSTLKIQRTQQEDSAVYLCASTKGLQGADYEQYFGPGTRLTVT.

This chain connects TRBV20-1 to TRBJ2-7; the D gene TCRdb calls, TRBD1, cannot be checked with no DNA. The CDR3 consists of 11 residues. The V gene's germline CDR1 is DFQATT and CDR2 SNEGSKA (reference sequence). Here the CDR3 reads CSAREGHEQYF.

Here the CDR3 reads CASSPSSGELDTQYF. The chain couples TRBV7-9 to TRBJ2-3; TCRdb's D call of TRBD2 is untestable without DNA. The CDR3 consists of 15 residues. CDR1 is SEHNR, CDR2 FQNEAQ, per germline (reference sequence).

The genes are TRBV5-5 and TRBJ2-3. The CDR3 sequence is 14 residues long. CDR1 is SGHKS and CDR2 is YYEKEE in the germline V gene (reference sequence). This CDR3 reads CASSLVRITDTQYF.

V gene TRBV7-6 combines with J gene TRBJ2-1; absent DNA, TCRdb's TRBD2 call cannot be checked. The CDR3 loop spans 19 amino acids. The germline CDR1 and CDR2 sequences are SGHVS and FNYEAQ. CDR3 sequence: CASSLRLAGTLRSYNEQFF. The complete variable domain, with remaining parts taken from reference TRBV7-6 and TRBJ2-1, reads GAGVSQSPRYKVTKRGQDVALRCDPISGHVSLYWYRQALGQGPEFLTYFNYEAQQDKSGLPNDRFSAERPEGSISTLTIQRTEQRDSAMYRCASSLRLAGTLRSYNEQFFGPGTRLTVL.

This chain uses TRBV6-2 or TRBV6-3 with TRBJ2-5; the D gene TCRdb calls, TRBD2, cannot be checked with no DNA. Per germline, CDR1 MNHEY and CDR2 SVGEGT. This CDR3 has 15 residues. CDR3 residues: CASSSLADLQETQYF.